The 20 T cell receptor beta chains listed next were all sequenced from one sample in a study of spatial heterogeneity in lung cancer. Study-level findings and limits: It was found that expanded intratumoral alpha and beta TCR counts tracked tumor mutation counts.

TCRdb used MiXCR to reprocess the 5' RACE reads, holding one entry per CDR3 protein. The table shows 20,000 to 25,000 distinct CDR3 sequences, with roughly 8.3% occurring only once. Regarding time point: sample taken at primary tumor resection. These receptors lack a known antigen. The sequencing used lung tumor tissue, collected at surgery. The receptors come from a male donor with early-stage non-small cell lung cancer.

This clonotype has ten or more counts. The chain combines TRBV5-1 with TRBJ2-5, with 8 bases fitting TRBD2. CDR1 SGHRS and CDR2 YFSETQ come from the germline V gene. The CDR3 has 13 residues. The V and J ends lost 0 bases and 5 bases, in that order; junction bases with no gene match: 0. CDR3 in amino acids: CASSLVAGETQYF. In DNA, the CDR3 is TGCGCCAGCAGCTTGGTAGCGGGGGAGACCCAGTACTTC. Variable domain in full (rest from reference TRBV5-1 and TRBJ2-5): KAGVTQTPRYLIKTRGQQVTLSCSPISGHRSVSWYQQTPGQGLQFLFEYFSETQRNKGNFPGRFSGRQFSNSRSEMNVSTLELGDSALYLCASSLVAGETQYFGPGTRLLVL.

Many counts were recorded for this clonotype. This chain joins TRBV7-4 and TRBJ1-4; D is ambiguous. V was trimmed by 4 bases and J by 4 bases, leaving 25 bases between them. The CDR3 loop spans 19 amino acids. CDR1 is SGHVT and CDR2 is SQSDAQ in the germline V gene. CDR3 loop: CASSSSFNVSLQHNEKLFF. The DNA for the CDR3 is TGTGCCAGCAGCTCCTCCTTCAATGTCTCCCTTCAGCATAATGAAAAACTGTTTTTT.

This clonotype was seen only a few times. The chain has TRBV4-1 and TRBJ2-4, with 7 positions matching TRBD1. The V segment lost 8 bases and the J segment 1 base; nucleotides outside the gene matches: 8. Germline lookup yields CDR1 MGHRA and CDR2 YSYEKL. The CDR3 totals 15 residues. CDR3: CASGTLDRAKNIQYF. CDR3 nucleotides: TGCGCCAGCGGAACCTTGGACAGGGCCAAAAACATTCAGTACTTC.

V is TRBV5-4 and J is TRBJ2-7; the match to TRBD1 covers 8 bases. The CDR3 extends over 15 amino acids. The V segment lost 4 bases and the J segment 5 bases; nucleotides outside the gene matches: 11. Germline CDR1 and CDR2: SGHNT and YYREEE (reference sequence). CDR3: CASSPSLDRAHEQYF. The DNA for the CDR3 is TGTGCCAGCAGCCCTTCGTTGGACAGGGCACACGAGCAGTACTTC.

This clonotype was seen many times. The CDR3 loop reads CASSPGSSYNEQFF. The CDR3 DNA is TGTGCCAGCAGCCCCGGATCCTCCTACAATGAGCAGTTCTTC. The chain combines TRBV28 with TRBJ2-1; D gene unclear. Trimming shortened V by 6 bases and J by 0 bases, and 9 bases separated the two germline ends. The CDR3 length is 14 residues. Germline V lookup: CDR1 MDHEN, CDR2 SYDVKM.

This clonotype was observed a handful of times. The chain links TRBV6-6 to TRBJ2-7, with D hard to call. V was clipped by 6 bases and J by 0 bases, with 12 bases between them. The CDR3 loop spans 14 amino acids. The germline V gene has CDR1 MNHNY and CDR2 SVGAGI (reference sequence). DNA of the CDR3: TGTGCCAGCAGGATTTCTGGGGACTCCTACGAGCAGTACTTC. Translation: CASRISGDSYEQYF.

The gene calls are TRBV5-1 and TRBJ2-5, with a possible D match to TRBD2 (5 bases). CDR1 is SGHRS and CDR2 is YFSETQ in the germline V gene. The CDR3 spans 14 residues. Trimming shortened V by 2 bases and J by 0 bases, and 8 bases separated the two germline ends. The CDR3 DNA reads TGCGCCAGCAGCTTATGGGAGTACCAAGAGACCCAGTACTTC. This translates into CASSLWEYQETQYF.

Only a few counts were recorded for this clonotype. The chain joins TRBV18 to TRBJ2-7; TRBD2 matches 8 bases. The ends lost 6 bases at V and 2 bases at J; junction bases unmatched: 9. The CDR3 is made up of 15 amino acids. Germline V gene lookup returns CDR1 KGHSH and CDR2 LQKENI. The CDR3 sequence: CASSPLLAATYEQYF. The CDR3 DNA reads TGTGCCAGCTCGCCCCTACTAGCGGCCACCTACGAGCAGTACTTC.

The V gene is TRBV5-6, the J gene TRBJ2-3; 8 bases align to TRBD2. CDR3 length: 16 residues. The V gene end was trimmed by 4 bases and the J gene end by 3 bases; junction bases not matched to a gene: 10. Per the germline V gene, CDR1 is SGHDT and CDR2 is YYEEEE. CDR3 sequence: CASSPFPGGPTDTQYF. CDR3 nucleotide sequence: TGTGCCAGCAGCCCATTTCCGGGAGGGCCGACAGATACGCAGTATTTT.

This clonotype was seen many times. The J gene is TRBJ2-1, the V gene TRBV20-1, with D tentatively TRBD2 (6 bases). Looked up from germline, CDR1 is DFQATT and CDR2 is SNEGSKA (reference sequence). The CDR3 runs to 14 residues. V was cut by 3 bases and J by 8 bases, with 17 bases left in between. This CDR3 reads CSARAGPTGDEQFF. CDR3 coding DNA: TGCAGTGCTAGGGCGGGACCCACTGGAGATGAGCAGTTCTTC.

In its sample, this clonotype was seen many times. The chain has TRBV4-2 and TRBJ1-6; TRBD1 is a possible D gene (5 bases). The V and J ends lost 0 bases and 8 bases respectively, with 11 bases between them. Germline-derived CDR1 and CDR2 are LGHNA and YNFKEQ. The CDR3 has 15 residues. The CDR3 bases are TGTGCCAGCAGCCAAGATGCCCGGGGGGATTCACCCCTCCACTTT. Translation gives CASSQDARGDSPLHF.

The gene calls are TRBV21-1 and TRBJ2-2. TRBV21-1 is deemed a pseudogene. CDR3 length: 15 residues. CDR3 in amino acids: CASSRPERYTGELFF. The CDR3 nucleotides read TGTGCCAGCAGCAGACCCGAGCGATACACCGGGGAGCTGTTTTTT.

This clonotype has a count of ten or more. This chain connects TRBV29-1 to TRBJ2-7; D tentatively fits TRBD1 or TRBD2 (5 bases each). Trimming pared 6 bases from V and 7 bases from J, leaving 16 bases between. This CDR3 comprises 12 residues. Germline values: CDR1 SQVTM, CDR2 ANQGSEA. The CDR3 DNA reads TGCAGCGTCCGGACCCCAGGGAGTGAGCAGTACTTC. Its protein is CSVRTPGSEQYF.

The sample holds a few counts of this clonotype. The gene calls are TRBV12-3 or TRBV12-4 and TRBJ2-5; a weak D match, TRBD2 (5 bases). The CDR3 has 12 amino acids. Trimming pared 8 bases from V and 4 bases from J, leaving 11 bases between. DNA of the CDR3: TGTGCCAGCCGCGGGCCCAGAGAGACCCAGTACTTC. It translates to CASRGPRETQYF.

This clonotype was counted ten times or more. The CDR3 nucleotides read TGTGCCAGCAGTTTAACCGTGAGACGCTCCTACGAGCAGTACTTC. Translation: CASSLTVRRSYEQYF. The genes are TRBV12-3 or TRBV12-4 and TRBJ2-7; D remains ambiguous. V lost 2 bases and J 0 bases, leaving 11 bases between the germline ends. The CDR3 loop spans 15 amino acids.

This clonotype was counted many times. The chain couples TRBV11-2 to TRBJ1-1; D remains unclear. This CDR3 comprises 13 residues. Germline V gene data show CDR1 as SGHAT and CDR2 as FQNNGV. Trimming cost V 7 bases and J 3 bases, with 12 bases left between them. CDR3 sequence reads: CASTLLSDTEAFF. Written as DNA, the CDR3 is TGTGCCAGCACCCTATTATCAGACACTGAAGCTTTCTTT.

This clonotype was counted ten times or more. The chain carries TRBV12-3 or TRBV12-4 and TRBJ2-3, with 13 nucleotides matching TRBD2. Unmatched junction bases numbered 10, after V lost 7 bases and J lost 0 bases. The CDR3 is made up of 18 amino acids. The CDR3 is CASTRTSGGTISTDTQYF. DNA of the CDR3: TGTGCCAGCACCCGGACTAGCGGGGGCACGATAAGCACAGATACGCAGTATTTT.

In this sample, this clonotype turned up a few times. The chain couples TRBV27 to TRBJ1-1; unclear D gene. Per germline, CDR1 MNHEY and CDR2 SMNVEV (reference sequence). The germline V and J ends were trimmed by 2 bases and 1 base, with 11 bases remaining between them. The CDR3 consists of 15 residues. The DNA for the CDR3 is TGTGCCAGCAGTTTACTGGGCAGGCGGAACACTGAAGCTTTCTTT. Protein: CASSLLGRRNTEAFF.

By its share, this clonotype is medium-sized (0.01 to 0.1%). This rearrangement joins TRBV7-9 to TRBJ1-6; D ambiguous. V lost 0 bases, J lost 10 bases, and 10 bases lay in between. Germline V CDR1 and CDR2: SEHNR, FQNEAQ (reference sequence). This CDR3 region has 14 residues. DNA for the CDR3: TGTGCCAGCAGCTTAGCAGGGCAAGGGTCACCCCTCCACTTT. As protein: CASSLAGQGSPLHF. The full variable domain, in which reference TRBV7-9 and TRBJ1-6 provide the parts outside the CDR3, is DTGVSQNPRHKITKRGQNVTFRCDPISEHNRLYWYRQTLGQGPEFLTYFQNEAQLEKSRLLSDRFSAERPKGSFSTLEIQRTEQGDSAMYLCASSLAGQGSPLHFGNGTRLTVT.

At least ten counts were recorded for this clonotype. The rearrangement joins TRBV6-6 to TRBJ1-2; D perhaps matches TRBD1 (5 bases). Germline CDR1 reads MNHNY; CDR2 reads SVGAGI (reference sequence). The CDR3 spans 12 residues. Trimming cost V 6 bases and J 6 bases, with 11 bases left between them. CDR3 sequence (DNA): TGTGCCAGCAGAAAGGCACAGGATGGCTACACCTTC. The encoded protein is CASRKAQDGYTF.